This record looks at one T cell receptor beta chain sequence and its context. Its target antigen remains unknown. Base qualities are missing; no much larger clone stands one base away. PBMC libraries used mostly around 500 ng of input genomic DNA for deep sequencing, with six replicates per sample. The immunoSEQ hsTCRbeta kit was used to prepare TCRbeta libraries, following the manufacturer's instructions. An Illumina NovaSeq 6000 S4 flow cell was used to sequence the final libraries, which had first been combined to 3 nM. In the source study's methods: The immunoSEQ Analyzer handled quality control and preprocessing of the raw data. The analysis was limited to productive rearrangements, and each clonotype was defined by a unique CDR3 amino acid sequence. Repertoire clonality was estimated as the Gini-Simpson index, which was computed with the R package tcR. Gini indices were compared with Student's t test, and associations with tumor size change were assessed by Pearson correlation. TCRdb stores this immuneACCESS table with in-frame sequences only. Part of the clones is absent; in the studies checked, under half of the shortfall reflects unresolved V genes, and no reason is known for the rest. Clonal size and the V and J genes are those of that table, whereas D and trimming came from the DNA. The table for this sample lists 65,000 to 70,000 clones; 85% to 90% of them were counted only once. Together, the top ten hold around 2.7% of the sample.

This sample was taken from a study of neoadjuvant anti-PD-1 for oral cavity cancer (dated by TCRdb to the early 2020s). Context from the whole study: Three to four biweekly doses of nivolumab at 3 mg/kg were mostly administered to patients before curative-intent surgical resection. Responders were defined as patients with complete response, partial response or stable disease by RECIST 1.1; non-responders were defined as patients with progression. For patients who did not progress, a fourth nivolumab dose was given around day 43, followed by definitive surgical resection on days 50-56. The parent correlative cohort included about a dozen patients, with an approximately 32% response rate.

What the study reported, not specific to this receptor: Higher pretreatment blood Treg/Th17 ratios correlated with both higher pretreatment blood TCRbeta clonality and lower post-treatment tumor TCRbeta clonality. After neoadjuvant nivolumab, T cell clonality (Gini index) in PBMCs was significantly higher in non-responders than in responders. TCR analyses included only three patients per response group, and the authors called for larger cohorts for validation.

The time point label for this specimen denotes: after neoadjuvant nivolumab, at surgical resection. Patients were newly diagnosed with stage II-IVA oral cavity squamous cell carcinoma and had received no prior systemic or radiation treatment. The cohort was composed of patients with HPV-negative, locally advanced oral cavity squamous cell carcinoma. No culture maintenance or expansion was done, as the peripheral blood mononuclear cells went straight to analysis. The samples were obtained from a longitudinal correlative study of a single-arm phase II trial testing neoadjuvant nivolumab in oral cavity squamous cell carcinoma. Subject-matched pre- and post-treatment PBMCs and tumors from three responders and three non-responders were subjected to genomic DNA-based TCRbeta sequencing. Peripheral blood mononuclear cells were collected before nivolumab treatment and again after treatment, at the time of surgery. The Maxwell RSC DNA from Cells kit was used to isolate genomic DNA from PBMCs.

CDR1 and CDR2 were assigned from the germline V gene as SGHRS and YFSETQ. Here V drops 3 bases and J drops 3 bases, and the junction holds 5 bases not matched to any gene. Taken from cysteine to phenylalanine, the CDR3 has 15 residues. This entry keeps only the CDR3 DNA: 45 bases, framed from base 1. The sample consisted of PBMCs, taken after nivolumab (anti-PD-1) treatment. The sequence links TRBV5-1 to TRBJ2-3; 9 bases in the middle match TRBD2. The receptor was derived from a person aged 35-79 years with oral cavity squamous cell carcinoma. In nucleotide form, the sequence is TGCGCCAGCAGCTCTCTAGCGGGGAGTACAGATACGCAGTATTTT. Translation gives CASSSLAGSTDTQYF. Here the CDR3 is joined to the reference TRBV5-1 and TRBJ2-3 genes, and the full variable domain is: KAGVTQTPRYLIKTRGQQVTLSCSPISGHRSVSWYQQTPGQGLQFLFEYFSETQRNKGNFPGRFSGRQFSNSRSEMNVSTLELGDSALYLCASSSLAGSTDTQYFGPGTRLTVL.